Sequencing of this T cell receptor beta chain was carried out in a study of blood T cell repertoires in COVID-19. The assay was immunoSEQ multiplex PCR, and TCRdb's table has in-frame clones only and misses some. The sample has under 250,000 clones, 70% to 90% seen once. The V end was cut by 1 base, the J end by 1 base, with 8 bases between. The CDR3 totals 15 residues. Germline values: CDR1 SGHVS, CDR2 FQNEAQ. This clonotype originated in a man aged 45-65 years with COVID-19, enrolled during active disease. This sequence joins TRBV7-8 and TRBJ1-3; D remains ambiguous. Input material: peripheral blood. CDR3 sequence (DNA): TGTGCCAGCAGCTTAGTGTCGGGGTCTGGAAACACCATATATTTT. Protein sequence: CASSLVSGSGNTIYF.